Listed below are T cell receptor beta chains from one sample, sequenced in a study of technical replicates of blood from a few donors. Data came from immunoSEQ multiplex PCR; TCRdb stores just in-frame clones and leaves some out. Among 11,000 to 15,000 clones listed, 84% were seen once. The sequenced sample was PBMCs. The receptors originated from a human donor in good health. Each CDR3 is given with its conserved first and last residue. The order of the fields is J gene, clone size, V gene, D gene, CDR3 protein, CDR3 DNA. The D gene is left open where the match is weak. Size values are once, few and many counts, or a class for expanded clones, and some rows have none.

J gene: TRBJ2-2
clone size: -
V gene: TRBV7-3
D gene: TRBD1
CDR3 protein: CASSSTGYYTGELFF
CDR3 DNA: TGTGCCAGCAGCTCGACAGGGTACTACACCGGGGAGCTGTTTTTT

J gene: TRBJ2-3
clone size: -
V gene: TRBV7-7
D gene: -
CDR3 protein: CAISPVGSTDTQYF
CDR3 DNA: TGTGCCATTTCGCCCGTCGGGAGCACAGATACGCAGTATTTT

J gene: TRBJ2-7
clone size: -
V gene: TRBV9
D gene: TRBD2
CDR3 protein: CASSGRGAPYEQYF
CDR3 DNA: TGTGCCAGCAGTGGGCGGGGGGCTCCCTACGAGCAGTACTTC

J gene: TRBJ2-7
clone size: -
V gene: TRBV7-9
D gene: TRBD1
CDR3 protein: CASSLQGLSYEQYF
CDR3 DNA: TGTGCCAGCAGTCTACAGGGGCTCTCCTACGAGCAGTACTTC

J gene: TRBJ1-1
clone size: -
V gene: TRBV30
D gene: -
CDR3 protein: CAWSEGGRWIQFMNTEAFF
CDR3 DNA: TGTGCCTGGAGCGAAGGGGGACGGTGGATTCAATTCATGAACACTGAAGCTTTCTTT

J gene: TRBJ2-7
clone size: few
V gene: TRBV27
D gene: TRBD2
CDR3 protein: CASTPSSSGSYEQYF
CDR3 DNA: TGTGCCAGCACCCCTAGCTCTAGCGGCTCCTACGAGCAGTACTTC

J gene: TRBJ1-5
clone size: -
V gene: TRBV27
D gene: -
CDR3 protein: CASSFMNQPQHF
CDR3 DNA: TGTGCCAGCAGTTTTATGAATCAGCCCCAGCATTTT

J gene: TRBJ2-1
clone size: -
V gene: TRBV10-1
D gene: TRBD2
CDR3 protein: CASRSGTSGSNEQFF
CDR3 DNA: TGCGCCAGCAGATCCGGGACTAGCGGGAGTAATGAGCAGTTCTTC

J gene: TRBJ1-4
clone size: -
V gene: TRBV4-1
D gene: -
CDR3 protein: CASRRDVGAAGVNEKLFF
CDR3 DNA: TGCGCCAGCAGGAGAGACGTGGGGGCGGCCGGAGTTAATGAAAAACTGTTTTTT

J gene: TRBJ1-3
clone size: -
V gene: TRBV9
D gene: TRBD1
CDR3 protein: CASSVTRDGTALGNTIYF
CDR3 DNA: TGTGCCAGCAGCGTCACCCGCGATGGGACAGCTCTTGGAAACACCATATATTTT

J gene: TRBJ1-1
clone size: once
V gene: TRBV11-2
D gene: TRBD1
CDR3 protein: CASSPWTGDTEAFF
CDR3 DNA: TGTGCCAGCAGCCCCTGGACAGGGGACACTGAAGCTTTCTTT

J gene: TRBJ2-2
clone size: -
V gene: TRBV14
D gene: -
CDR3 protein: CASSQEVGTGELFF
CDR3 DNA: TGTGCCAGCAGCCAGGAGGTGGGCACCGGGGAGCTGTTTTTT

J gene: TRBJ2-7
clone size: -
V gene: TRBV9
D gene: TRBD1
CDR3 protein: CASSVDGQGAYEQYF
CDR3 DNA: TGTGCCAGCAGCGTAGATGGACAGGGGGCTTACGAGCAGTACTTC

J gene: TRBJ1-1
clone size: -
V gene: TRBV11-3
D gene: -
CDR3 protein: CASSLGADTEAFF
CDR3 DNA: TGTGCCAGCAGCTTAGGGGCAGACACTGAAGCTTTCTTT

J gene: TRBJ1-3
clone size: -
V gene: TRBV6-1
D gene: -
CDR3 protein: CASSDPSSGNTIYF
CDR3 DNA: TGTGCCAGCAGTGATCCGAGCTCTGGAAACACCATATATTTT

J gene: TRBJ2-1
clone size: -
V gene: TRBV4-2
D gene: TRBD2
CDR3 protein: CASSQELAGDYNEQFF
CDR3 DNA: TGTGCCAGCAGCCAGGAACTAGCGGGGGACTACAATGAGCAGTTCTTC

J gene: TRBJ2-3
clone size: -
V gene: TRBV6-6
D gene: TRBD2
CDR3 protein: CASRNQLAIADTQYF
CDR3 DNA: TGTGCCAGCAGAAACCAACTAGCGATCGCAGATACGCAGTATTTT

J gene: TRBJ2-7
clone size: -
V gene: TRBV19
D gene: TRBD2
CDR3 protein: CASSMKGLAGGASYEQYF
CDR3 DNA: TGTGCCAGTAGTATGAAGGGACTAGCGGGAGGAGCCTCCTACGAGCAGTACTTC

J gene: TRBJ2-5
clone size: -
V gene: TRBV15
D gene: TRBD1
CDR3 protein: CATSIDRGRETQYF
CDR3 DNA: TGTGCCACCAGCATCGACAGGGGACGAGAGACCCAGTACTTC

J gene: TRBJ2-3
clone size: -
V gene: TRBV6-1
D gene: TRBD1
CDR3 protein: CASSDWTGHEFTDTQYF
CDR3 DNA: TGTGCCAGCAGTGACTGGACAGGACATGAATTCACAGATACGCAGTATTTT

J gene: TRBJ2-7
clone size: -
V gene: TRBV6-6
D gene: TRBD1
CDR3 protein: CASSYPPGQGSYEQYF
CDR3 DNA: TGTGCCAGCAGTTACCCCCCGGGACAGGGCTCCTACGAGCAGTACTTC

J gene: TRBJ2-1
clone size: -
V gene: TRBV7-6
D gene: TRBD2
CDR3 protein: CASSLGGRAENEQFF
CDR3 DNA: TGTGCCAGCAGCTTAGGCGGGAGGGCAGAGAATGAGCAGTTCTTC

J gene: TRBJ2-1
clone size: -
V gene: TRBV2
D gene: -
CDR3 protein: CASRGDTYNEQFF
CDR3 DNA: TGTGCCAGCAGGGGCGACACTTACAATGAGCAGTTCTTC

J gene: TRBJ2-3
clone size: -
V gene: TRBV5-1
D gene: TRBD2
CDR3 protein: CASSLPERGVTDTQYF
CDR3 DNA: TGCGCCAGCAGCCTACCGGAGCGGGGAGTCACAGATACGCAGTATTTT

J gene: TRBJ2-3
clone size: -
V gene: TRBV5-1
D gene: TRBD2
CDR3 protein: CASSLVSSGSTDTQYF
CDR3 DNA: TGCGCCAGCAGCTTGGTGTCTAGCGGGAGCACAGATACGCAGTATTTT

J gene: TRBJ1-5
clone size: -
V gene: TRBV19
D gene: -
CDR3 protein: CASSKRVNSNQPQHF
CDR3 DNA: TGTGCCAGTAGTAAAAGAGTCAATAGCAATCAGCCCCAGCATTTT

J gene: TRBJ1-5
clone size: few
V gene: TRBV6-1
D gene: -
CDR3 protein: CASRAGDINQPQHF
CDR3 DNA: TGTGCCAGCAGAGCCGGGGATATCAATCAGCCCCAGCATTTT

J gene: TRBJ1-4
clone size: -
V gene: TRBV5-1
D gene: TRBD1
CDR3 protein: CASSLVRDRTNEKLFF
CDR3 DNA: TGCGCCAGCAGCTTGGTTCGGGACAGAACTAATGAAAAACTGTTTTTT

J gene: TRBJ1-5
clone size: -
V gene: TRBV28
D gene: TRBD1
CDR3 protein: CASSLYRGRNQPQHF
CDR3 DNA: TGTGCCAGCAGTTTATACAGGGGTCGTAATCAGCCCCAGCATTTT

J gene: TRBJ2-4
clone size: -
V gene: TRBV11-2
D gene: -
CDR3 protein: CASSHTGQNIQYF
CDR3 DNA: TGTGCCAGCAGTCATACAGGACAAAACATTCAGTACTTC

J gene: TRBJ2-3
clone size: -
V gene: TRBV29-1
D gene: TRBD2
CDR3 protein: CSLSGIPSDTQYF
CDR3 DNA: TGCAGCCTTAGCGGGATTCCCTCCGATACGCAGTATTTT

J gene: TRBJ2-1
clone size: -
V gene: TRBV11-3
D gene: TRBD2
CDR3 protein: CASSVTSAGEQFF
CDR3 DNA: TGTGCCAGCAGCGTGACTAGCGCAGGTGAGCAGTTCTTC

J gene: TRBJ2-1
clone size: -
V gene: TRBV7-9
D gene: -
CDR3 protein: CASSLGPQVGFSSYNEQFF
CDR3 DNA: TGTGCCAGCAGCTTAGGGCCCCAAGTGGGCTTCTCCTCCTACAATGAGCAGTTCTTC

J gene: TRBJ2-3
clone size: -
V gene: TRBV11-2
D gene: TRBD2
CDR3 protein: CASSPTTSGSWRDTQYF
CDR3 DNA: TGTGCCAGCAGCCCAACCACTAGCGGGAGTTGGCGTGATACGCAGTATTTT

J gene: TRBJ1-5
clone size: few
V gene: TRBV9
D gene: -
CDR3 protein: CASSVAQDNQPQHF
CDR3 DNA: TGTGCCAGCAGCGTAGCCCAGGATAATCAGCCCCAGCATTTT

J gene: TRBJ2-5
clone size: -
V gene: TRBV27
D gene: -
CDR3 protein: CASIGSGVSETQYF
CDR3 DNA: TGTGCCAGCATTGGGTCGGGAGTTTCTGAGACCCAGTACTTC

J gene: TRBJ2-7
clone size: -
V gene: TRBV5-8
D gene: TRBD1
CDR3 protein: CASSSGQNYEQYF
CDR3 DNA: TGTGCCAGCAGCTCGGGACAGAACTACGAGCAGTACTTC

J gene: TRBJ1-1
clone size: few
V gene: TRBV10-3
D gene: -
CDR3 protein: CAIRSTDSSTEAFF
CDR3 DNA: TGTGCCATCAGGTCTACAGATTCGAGCACTGAAGCTTTCTTT

J gene: TRBJ1-5
clone size: -
V gene: TRBV6-1
D gene: TRBD1
CDR3 protein: CASREAGGAGQPQHF
CDR3 DNA: TGTGCCAGCAGAGAGGCAGGGGGCGCGGGTCAGCCCCAGCATTTT

J gene: TRBJ1-1
clone size: -
V gene: TRBV6-1
D gene: TRBD1
CDR3 protein: CASSESRDRGNTEAFF
CDR3 DNA: TGTGCCAGCAGTGAATCCCGGGACAGGGGGAACACTGAAGCTTTCTTT

J gene: TRBJ2-7
clone size: -
V gene: TRBV5-6
D gene: -
CDR3 protein: CASSRGLSREQYF
CDR3 DNA: TGTGCCAGCAGCAGGGGACTTTCGAGGGAGCAGTACTTC

J gene: TRBJ1-4
clone size: -
V gene: TRBV15
D gene: -
CDR3 protein: CATSRGQGNEKLFF
CDR3 DNA: TGTGCCACCAGCAGAGGGCAGGGTAATGAAAAACTGTTTTTT

J gene: TRBJ2-3
clone size: -
V gene: TRBV5-6
D gene: TRBD1
CDR3 protein: CASSPGQGLGYF
CDR3 DNA: TGTGCCAGCAGCCCGGGACAGGGGTTGGGGTATTTT

J gene: TRBJ2-7
clone size: -
V gene: TRBV2
D gene: TRBD2
CDR3 protein: CASRGTSGIDEQYF
CDR3 DNA: TGTGCCAGCAGAGGGACTAGCGGGATCGACGAGCAGTACTTC

J gene: TRBJ2-3
clone size: -
V gene: TRBV19
D gene: -
CDR3 protein: CASSIISGGTDTQYF
CDR3 DNA: TGTGCCAGTAGTATTATTTCAGGGGGGACAGATACGCAGTATTTT

J gene: TRBJ1-5
clone size: -
V gene: TRBV2
D gene: -
CDR3 protein: CASNKGGGEGRQPQHF
CDR3 DNA: TGTGCCAGCAACAAAGGGGGGGGTGAGGGAAGGCAGCCCCAGCATTTT

J gene: TRBJ2-1
clone size: -
V gene: TRBV6-1
D gene: -
CDR3 protein: CASTPDEQGYNEQFF
CDR3 DNA: TGTGCCAGCACCCCGGACGAACAGGGCTACAATGAGCAGTTCTTC

J gene: TRBJ1-1
clone size: few
V gene: TRBV15
D gene: -
CDR3 protein: CATSRAVVPEAFF
CDR3 DNA: TGTGCCACCAGCAGAGCCGTAGTCCCTGAAGCTTTCTTT

J gene: TRBJ2-2
clone size: -
V gene: TRBV6-4
D gene: -
CDR3 protein: CASSDSAETGELFF
CDR3 DNA: TGTGCCAGCAGTGACTCAGCCGAAACCGGGGAGCTGTTTTTT

J gene: TRBJ1-3
clone size: -
V gene: TRBV11-2
D gene: TRBD1
CDR3 protein: CASSPRQGLTGNTIYF
CDR3 DNA: TGTGCCAGCAGCCCACGACAGGGTCTTACTGGAAACACCATATATTTT

J gene: TRBJ2-2
clone size: -
V gene: TRBV4-2
D gene: -
CDR3 protein: CASSSGGPGTGELFF
CDR3 DNA: TGTGCCAGCAGCTCAGGAGGGCCGGGCACCGGGGAGCTGTTTTTT

J gene: TRBJ2-2
clone size: few
V gene: TRBV6-1
D gene: -
CDR3 protein: CASSEDGLTGELFF
CDR3 DNA: TGTGCCAGCAGTGAAGACGGACTCACCGGGGAGCTGTTTTTT

J gene: TRBJ2-2
clone size: -
V gene: TRBV10-3
D gene: TRBD2
CDR3 protein: CAISESVAGANTGELFF
CDR3 DNA: TGTGCCATCAGTGAGTCCGTAGCGGGAGCGAACACCGGGGAGCTGTTTTTT

J gene: TRBJ2-7
clone size: -
V gene: TRBV29-1
D gene: TRBD1
CDR3 protein: CSVEYGRGNYEQYF
CDR3 DNA: TGCAGCGTTGAGTATGGCAGGGGGAACTACGAGCAGTACTTC

J gene: TRBJ2-1
clone size: -
V gene: TRBV5-6
D gene: TRBD2
CDR3 protein: CASSLVGLAEYNEQFF
CDR3 DNA: TGTGCCAGCAGCTTGGTGGGACTAGCGGAATACAATGAGCAGTTCTTC

J gene: TRBJ2-7
clone size: -
V gene: TRBV5-6
D gene: -
CDR3 protein: CASSKGGQSYEQYF
CDR3 DNA: TGTGCCAGCAGCAAGGGGGGGCAATCCTACGAGCAGTACTTC

J gene: TRBJ1-3
clone size: -
V gene: TRBV25-1
D gene: -
CDR3 protein: CASSEIKHSYSGNTIYF
CDR3 DNA: TGTGCCAGCAGTGAAATAAAGCACAGCTACTCTGGAAACACCATATATTTT

J gene: TRBJ2-5
clone size: once
V gene: TRBV11-2
D gene: TRBD1
CDR3 protein: CASSLGTGGRETQYF
CDR3 DNA: TGTGCCAGCAGCCTCGGGACAGGGGGTCGAGAGACCCAGTACTTC

J gene: TRBJ2-3
clone size: -
V gene: TRBV5-4
D gene: -
CDR3 protein: CASSVTRGGDTQYF
CDR3 DNA: TGTGCCAGCAGCGTGACTAGGGGAGGAGATACGCAGTATTTT

J gene: TRBJ2-7
clone size: -
V gene: TRBV7-8
D gene: TRBD2
CDR3 protein: CASSFGGLAGAYEQYF
CDR3 DNA: TGTGCCAGCAGCTTCGGCGGACTAGCGGGGGCCTACGAGCAGTACTTC